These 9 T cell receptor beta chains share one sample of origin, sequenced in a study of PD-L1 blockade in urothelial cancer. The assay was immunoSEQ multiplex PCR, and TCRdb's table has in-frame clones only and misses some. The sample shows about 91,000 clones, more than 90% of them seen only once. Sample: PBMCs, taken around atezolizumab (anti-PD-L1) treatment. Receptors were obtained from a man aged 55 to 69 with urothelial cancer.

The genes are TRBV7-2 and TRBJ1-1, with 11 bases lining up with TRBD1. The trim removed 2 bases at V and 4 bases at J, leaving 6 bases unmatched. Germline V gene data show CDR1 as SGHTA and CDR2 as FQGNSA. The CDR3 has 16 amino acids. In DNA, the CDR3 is TGTGCCAGCAGCTTATTGGGACAGGGGGTCAGCACTGAAGCTTTCTTT. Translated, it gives CASSLLGQGVSTEAFF.

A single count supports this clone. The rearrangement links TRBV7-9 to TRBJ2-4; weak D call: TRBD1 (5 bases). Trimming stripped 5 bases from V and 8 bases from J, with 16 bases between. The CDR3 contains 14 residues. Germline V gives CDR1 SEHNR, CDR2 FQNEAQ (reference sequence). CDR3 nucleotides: TGTGCCAGCAGCGAGGACACCAGGGATCACATTCAGTACTTC. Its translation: CASSEDTRDHIQYF.

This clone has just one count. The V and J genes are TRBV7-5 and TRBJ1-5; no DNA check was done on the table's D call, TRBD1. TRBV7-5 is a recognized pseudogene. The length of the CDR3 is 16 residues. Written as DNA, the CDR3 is TGTGCCAGAAGCCCCTACCGGGACAGGGGGTTTCAGCCCCAGCATTTT. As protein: CARSPYRDRGFQPQHF.

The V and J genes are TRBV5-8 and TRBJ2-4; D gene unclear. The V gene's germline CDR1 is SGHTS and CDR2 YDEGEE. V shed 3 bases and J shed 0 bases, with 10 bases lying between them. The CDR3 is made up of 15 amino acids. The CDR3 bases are TGTGCCAGCAGCTCTCAGGTTCTAGCCAAAAACATTCAGTACTTC. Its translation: CASSSQVLAKNIQYF. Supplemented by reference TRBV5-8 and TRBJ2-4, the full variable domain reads EAGVTQSPTHLIKTRGQQATLRCSPISGHTSVYWYQQALGLGLQFLLWYDEGEERNRGNFPPRFSGRQFPNYSSELNVNALELEDSALYLCASSSQVLAKNIQYFGAGTRLSVL.

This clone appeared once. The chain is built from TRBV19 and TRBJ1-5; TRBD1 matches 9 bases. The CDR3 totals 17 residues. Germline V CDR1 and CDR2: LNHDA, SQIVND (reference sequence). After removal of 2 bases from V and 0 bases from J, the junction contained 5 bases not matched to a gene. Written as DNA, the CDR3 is TGTGCCAGTAGTATAATGACAGGGGGTTATAGCAATCAGCCCCAGCATTTT. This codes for CASSIMTGGYSNQPQHF.

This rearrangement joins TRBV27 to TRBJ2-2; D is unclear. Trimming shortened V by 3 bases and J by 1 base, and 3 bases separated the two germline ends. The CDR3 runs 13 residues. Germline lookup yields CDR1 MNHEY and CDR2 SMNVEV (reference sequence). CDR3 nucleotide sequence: TGTGCCAGCAGTTTCGGGAACACCGGGGAGCTGTTTTTT. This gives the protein CASSFGNTGELFF.

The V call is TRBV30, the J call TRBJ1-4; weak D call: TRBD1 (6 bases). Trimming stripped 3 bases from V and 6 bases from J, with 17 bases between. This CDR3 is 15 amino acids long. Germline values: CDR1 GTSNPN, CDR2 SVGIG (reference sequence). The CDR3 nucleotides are TGTGCCTGGAGACGGGCAGGGGCAAAGGATGAAAAACTGTTTTTT. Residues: CAWRRAGAKDEKLFF.

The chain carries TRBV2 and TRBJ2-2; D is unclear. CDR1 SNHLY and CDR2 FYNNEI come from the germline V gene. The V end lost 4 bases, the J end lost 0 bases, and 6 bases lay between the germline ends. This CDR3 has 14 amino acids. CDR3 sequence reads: CASSVHPNTGELFF. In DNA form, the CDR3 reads TGTGCCAGCAGTGTCCATCCGAACACCGGGGAGCTGTTTTTT.

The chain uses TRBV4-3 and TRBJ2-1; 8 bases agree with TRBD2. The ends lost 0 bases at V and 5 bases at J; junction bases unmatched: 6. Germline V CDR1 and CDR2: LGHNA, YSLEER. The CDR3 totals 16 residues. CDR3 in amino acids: CASSQDWKRGNNEQFF. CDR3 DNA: TGCGCCAGCAGCCAAGATTGGAAGCGGGGGAACAATGAGCAGTTCTTC.